The entry below describes one T cell receptor beta chain. Germline assignment: CDR1 SSHAT and CDR2 FNYEAQ (reference sequence). The CDR3 extends over 14 amino acids. The germline V and J ends were trimmed by 5 bases and 1 base, with 11 bases remaining between them. Per the authors' pipeline: Reference gene primer amplification gave estimated nucleated cell counts. Some clones are missing from TCRdb's copy, which holds only in-frame ones; the method was immunoSEQ multiplex PCR. V, J and clone size are those of that table, while D and trimming were read from the DNA. The table lists roughly 170,000 clones, less than 90% of them singletons, with about a quarter in the top ten. The data were taken from a study of blood T cell repertoires in COVID-19. At the level of the study: Sites in the United States, Italy and Spain provided acute and convalescent COVID-19 samples. Sample material is recorded as cDNA or gDNA derived from T cells, B-cell-depleted T cells, or PBMCs.

This sequence joins TRBV7-7 and TRBJ2-5; a possible D gene is TRBD1 (6 bases). The sequence was collected from a man in his 60s with acute or convalescent COVID-19. What was sequenced was peripheral blood. The CDR3 nucleotides are TGTGCCAGCAGCCAGGGGCCAGGCCAAGAGACCCAGTACTTC. Its translation: CASSQGPGQETQYF.